These 16 T cell receptor beta chains share one sample of origin, sequenced in a study of cytomegalovirus exposure and HLA in healthy donors. In the PCR, 60 Vbeta and 13 Jbeta primers were used. Assay: immunoSEQ multiplex PCR; the TCRdb copy retains only in-frame clones and omits some. This sample carries around 180,000 clones, roughly 88% of them seen once, and the ten largest clones take approximately 1.2%. The sequencing input was PBMCs. Receptors were obtained from a girl aged 2 to 9 in good health and CMV-seropositive.

This clone has a single count. The J gene is TRBJ2-3, the V gene TRBV27; D is uncertain. Looked up from germline, CDR1 is MNHEY and CDR2 is SMNVEV (reference sequence). CDR3 length: 11 amino acids. V lost 6 bases to trimming and J lost 2 bases, with 3 bases between them. DNA of the CDR3: TGTGCCAGCAGATACACAGATACGCAGTATTTT. This translates into CASRYTDTQYF.

The chain joins TRBV15 to TRBJ2-7, with 9 bases that match TRBD1. The CDR3 runs to 15 residues. Germline trimming cut 0 bases from V and 7 bases from J; bases unmatched to any gene: 7. Germline values: CDR1 LNHNV, CDR2 YYDKDF (reference sequence). DNA for the CDR3: TGTGCCACCAGCAGAGACACAGGGGGCTTGGGGGAGCAGTACTTC. This codes for CATSRDTGGLGEQYF. Full variable domain (outside the CDR3, taken from reference TRBV15 and TRBJ2-7): DAMVIQNPRYQVTQFGKPVTLSCSQTLNHNVMYWYQQKSSQAPKLLFHYYDKDFNNEADTPDNFQSRRPNTSFCFLDIRSPGLGDTAMYLCATSRDTGGLGEQYFGPGTRLTVT.

V and J are TRBV5-1 and TRBJ2-1, with 8 bases identical to TRBD1. CDR3 size: 13 residues. After removal of 7 bases from V and 9 bases from J, the junction contained 9 bases not matched to a gene. Germline V gene data show CDR1 as SGHRS and CDR2 as YFSETQ. CDR3 sequence reads: CASSKTGVGEQFF. CDR3 in DNA: TGCGCCAGCTCCAAGACAGGGGTGGGTGAGCAGTTCTTC.

This chain joins TRBV6-5 and TRBJ1-5; 9 bases agree with TRBD1. Germline CDR1 and CDR2: MNHEY and SVGAGI. CDR3 length: 13 amino acids. V dropped 5 bases and J dropped 6; count of bases not matched to a gene: 2. The DNA for the CDR3 is TGTGCCAGCAGTCGGGACAGGGCTCAGCCCCAGCATTTT. This translates into CASSRDRAQPQHF.

V usage is TRBV6-1 and J usage is TRBJ1-1; D unresolved. Germline CDR1 and CDR2: MNHNS and SASEGT. V was clipped by 11 bases and J by 3 bases, with 19 bases between them. This CDR3 comprises 14 residues. The CDR3 bases are TGTGCCGGCGGGTCCCCCCCTAGGGACACTGAAGCTTTCTTT. Its protein product is CAGGSPPRDTEAFF.

In this sample, this clone turned up once. The rearrangement links TRBV28 to TRBJ1-2; D gene ambiguous. V was clipped by 7 bases and J by 4 bases, with 25 bases between them. Germline V CDR1 and CDR2: MDHEN, SYDVKM. The CDR3 contains 17 residues. In DNA, the CDR3 is TGTGCCAGCACCCTTTCTTTCGATGCGGGGTATGGCTATGGCTACACCTTC. As protein: CASTLSFDAGYGYGYTF.

The rearrangement joins TRBV27 to TRBJ2-7; TRBD1 is a possible D gene (8 bases). The germline CDR1 and CDR2 sequences are MNHEY and SMNVEV (reference sequence). The V end was cut by 2 bases, the J end by 2 bases, with 22 bases between. The CDR3 is made up of 18 amino acids. In DNA form, the CDR3 reads TGTGCCAGCAGTTTAAGGGGGGGGGCGACAGGGGTGCCCTACGAGCAGTACTTC. Residues: CASSLRGGATGVPYEQYF.

The table lists this clone with a count of one. This chain connects TRBV6-1 to TRBJ1-5, with 8 bases identical to TRBD1. CDR3 length: 20 amino acids. Losses at the gene ends were 2 bases for V and 2 bases for J; bases not matched to a gene: 17. Germline V gives CDR1 MNHNS, CDR2 SASEGT. As DNA, the CDR3 is TGTGCCAGCAGTGAATTTTCGGGCCCAGGGGGCTTCCTTCGCAATCAGCCCCAGCATTTT. As protein: CASSEFSGPGGFLRNQPQHF.

The chain employs TRBV2 and TRBJ2-2; 9 positions agree with TRBD1. Trimming at V came to 2 bases and at J to 5 bases, leaving 9 bases not matched to a gene. From germline, CDR1 is SNHLY and CDR2 FYNNEI. The CDR3 covers 17 residues. This chain's CDR3 is CASSETGQGFFTGELFF. The CDR3 nucleotides read TGTGCCAGCAGTGAAACGGGACAGGGTTTTTTTACCGGGGAGCTGTTTTTT.

The rearrangement joins TRBV11-3 to TRBJ2-6; 8 bases fit TRBD1. This CDR3 is 16 amino acids long. Per germline, CDR1 SGHNT and CDR2 YENEEA. The V gene end was trimmed by 5 bases and the J gene end by 3 bases; junction bases not matched to a gene: 6. The CDR3 DNA reads TGTGCCAGCAGCCCAAGCAGGGGGCATGGGGCCAACGTCCTGACTTTC. Amino acids: CASSPSRGHGANVLTF.

CDR3 in DNA: TGTGCCAGCAGCTTAGGACAGAGATACTACGAGCAGTACTTC. Its translation: CASSLGQRYYEQYF. The chain is built from TRBV7-2 and TRBJ2-7; a possible D gene is TRBD1 (5 bases). The V gene lost 1 base and the J gene lost 3 bases, with 10 bases spanning the gap. The CDR3 has 14 amino acids. CDR1 and CDR2 (germline): SGHTA, FQGNSA.

The V gene is TRBV9, the J gene TRBJ1-5; D might be TRBD1 (5 bases). Trimming removed 4 bases from V and 6 bases from J, with 14 bases in between. Germline values: CDR1 SGDLS, CDR2 YYNGEE. This CDR3 region has 14 residues. As DNA, the CDR3 is TGTGCCAGCAGCCCGGGGGGGGGAAGTCAGCCCCAGCATTTT. It codes for CASSPGGGSQPQHF.

The chain joins TRBV2 to TRBJ2-7; D perhaps matches TRBD1 (6 bases). This CDR3 is built from 14 residues. The V and J ends lost 6 bases and 2 bases respectively, with 14 bases between them. Looked up from germline, CDR1 is SNHLY and CDR2 is FYNNEI. This CDR3 reads CASRSDSLPYEQYF. As DNA, the CDR3 is TGTGCCAGCAGATCGGACAGCCTTCCCTACGAGCAGTACTTC.

The chain links TRBV5-4 to TRBJ2-5, with 8 bases aligning to TRBD2. The DNA end favors TRBJ2-7, so the J call may be wrong. The V gene's germline CDR1 is SGHNT and CDR2 YYREEE (reference sequence). The CDR3 sequence is 15 residues long. The CDR3 nucleotides read TGTGCCAGCAGCTTGGGTAGCGGGGAAACCTACGAGCAGTACTTC. Its translation is CASSLGSGETYEQYF.

The chain carries TRBV6-8 and TRBJ1-3; TRBD1 matches 7 bases. This CDR3 region has 17 residues. The trim removed 10 bases at V and 0 bases at J, leaving 15 bases unmatched. The germline CDR1 and CDR2 sequences are MNHGY and SAAAGT. This chain's CDR3 is CANRQGITSYSGNTIYF. The CDR3 coding sequence is TGTGCCAATCGACAGGGCATAACTTCCTACTCTGGAAACACCATATATTTT.

The gene calls are TRBV5-5 and TRBJ2-7; D ambiguous. The CDR3 loop spans 14 amino acids. Looked up from germline, CDR1 is SGHKS and CDR2 is YYEKEE (reference sequence). Trimming removed 1 base at V and 2 bases at J, with 10 bases between. For the CDR3, the DNA is TGTGCCAGCAGCTTGATTCCAGGTACCTACGAGCAGTACTTC. Translating gives CASSLIPGTYEQYF.